This passage covers 2 T cell receptor beta chains from one sample sequenced in a study of blood T cell repertoires in COVID-19. The assay was immunoSEQ multiplex PCR, and TCRdb's table has in-frame clones only and misses some. The profile shows more than 85,000 clones, about nine tenths of them singletons. Sequenced sample: peripheral blood. The receptors were sampled from a woman between 45 and 60 years old with COVID-19, enrolled during active disease.

The chain is built from TRBV19 and TRBJ2-1; 10 nucleotides agree with TRBD2. Trimming cost V 7 bases and J 2 bases; bases outside gene matches: 8. The CDR3 covers 16 residues. Germline assignment: CDR1 LNHDA and CDR2 SQIVND (reference sequence). CDR3 in amino acids: CASTQRGGTAYNEQFF. The CDR3 nucleotides are TGTGCCAGTACCCAGCGGGGGGGCACCGCCTACAATGAGCAGTTCTTC.

The genes are TRBV19 and TRBJ2-7; 12 positions agree with TRBD1. The CDR3 runs to 16 residues. V lost 5 bases to trimming and J lost 4 bases; unmatched junction nucleotides: 9. Germline lookup yields CDR1 LNHDA and CDR2 SQIVND (reference sequence). The DNA for the CDR3 is TGTGCCAGTAGTGCCCCCGGGACAGGGGGCAGTTACGAGCAGTACTTC. It yields the protein CASSAPGTGGSYEQYF. The full variable domain, with the rest looked up from reference TRBV19 and TRBJ2-7, is DGGITQSPKYLFRKEGQNVTLSCEQNLNHDAMYWYRQDPGQGLRLIYYSQIVNDFQKGDIAEGYSVSREKKESFPLTVTSAQKNPTAFYLCASSAPGTGGSYEQYFGPGTRLTVT.